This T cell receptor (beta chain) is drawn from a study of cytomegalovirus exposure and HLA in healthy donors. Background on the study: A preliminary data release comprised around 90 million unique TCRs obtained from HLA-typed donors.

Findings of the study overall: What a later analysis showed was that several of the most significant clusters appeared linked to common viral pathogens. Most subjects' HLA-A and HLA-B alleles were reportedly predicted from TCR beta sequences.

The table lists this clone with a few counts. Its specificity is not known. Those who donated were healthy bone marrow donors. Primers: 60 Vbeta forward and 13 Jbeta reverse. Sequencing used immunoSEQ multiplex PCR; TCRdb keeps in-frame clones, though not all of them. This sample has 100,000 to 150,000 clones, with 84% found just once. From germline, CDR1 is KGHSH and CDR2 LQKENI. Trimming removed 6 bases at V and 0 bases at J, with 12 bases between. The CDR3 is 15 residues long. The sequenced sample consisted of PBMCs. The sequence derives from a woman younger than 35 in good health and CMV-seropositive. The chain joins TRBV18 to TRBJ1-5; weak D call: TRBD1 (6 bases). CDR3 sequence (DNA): TGTGCCAGCTCGCCGGACAGTTATAGCAATCAGCCCCAGCATTTT. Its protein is CASSPDSYSNQPQHF.